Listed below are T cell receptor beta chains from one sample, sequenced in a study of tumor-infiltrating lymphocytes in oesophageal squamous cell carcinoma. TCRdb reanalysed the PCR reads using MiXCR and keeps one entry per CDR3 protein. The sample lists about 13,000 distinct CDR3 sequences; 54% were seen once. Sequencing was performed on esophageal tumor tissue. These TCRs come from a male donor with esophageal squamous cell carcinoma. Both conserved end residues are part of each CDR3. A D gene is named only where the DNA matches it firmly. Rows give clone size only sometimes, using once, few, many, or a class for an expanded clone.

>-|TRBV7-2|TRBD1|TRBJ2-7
TGTGCCAGCAGCAAAACGACGGGACAGGGGTACGAGCAGTACTTC
CASSKTTGQGYEQYF
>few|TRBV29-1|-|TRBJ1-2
TGCAGCGTACTACCGGGACATAACAACTATGGCTACACCTTC
CSVLPGHNNYGYTF
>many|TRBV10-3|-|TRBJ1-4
TGTGCCATCAGTGTACAGGGATTTAATGAAAAACTGTTTTTT
CAISVQGFNEKLFF
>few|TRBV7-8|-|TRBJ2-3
TGTGCCAGCAGCTTAGGGGACAACTACCTCCCCCAGTATTTT
CASSLGDNYLPQYF
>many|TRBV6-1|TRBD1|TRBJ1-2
TGTGCCAGCAGCGCACAGGGGACCATGGGTGGCTATGGCTACACCTTC
CASSAQGTMGGYGYTF
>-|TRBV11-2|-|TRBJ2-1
TGTGCCAGCAGCTTCGGTATAAATGAGCAGTTCTTC
CASSFGINEQFF
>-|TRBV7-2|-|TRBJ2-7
TGTGCCAGCAGCGATTATACCTACGAGCAGTACTTC
CASSDYTYEQYF
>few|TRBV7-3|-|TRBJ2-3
TGTGCCAGCAGCTTAGGGTTTCGAGATACGCAGTATTTT
CASSLGFRDTQYF
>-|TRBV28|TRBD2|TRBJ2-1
TGTGCCAGCAGTTTGGGGGGGAGTACTTACAATGAGCAGTTCTTC
CASSLGGSTYNEQFF
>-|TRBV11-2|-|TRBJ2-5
TGTGCCAGCAGTCCCGCCGGGGGCAGCTCCTACAATGAGCAGTACTTC
CASSPAGGSSYNEQYF
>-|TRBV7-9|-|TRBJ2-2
TGTGCCAGCAGCTTAGACAGCGGGAACACCGGGGAGCTGTTTTTT
CASSLDSGNTGELFF
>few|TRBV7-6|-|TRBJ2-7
TGTGCCAGCAGCTTGGGGGCTGGGGGCCACGAGCAGTACTTC
CASSLGAGGHEQYF
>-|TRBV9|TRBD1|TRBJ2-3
TGTGCCAGCAGCGCTCCCCGACAGGGGATGAGCACAGATACGCAGTATTTT
CASSAPRQGMSTDTQYF
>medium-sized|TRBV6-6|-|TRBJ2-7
TGTGCCAGCAGTTACTCGAAAATCCCTTTTGAGCAGTACTTC
CASSYSKIPFEQYF
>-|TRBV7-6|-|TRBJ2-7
TGTGCCAGCAGCTCGCCCCGACCTGGTGACGAGCAGTACTTC
CASSSPRPGDEQYF
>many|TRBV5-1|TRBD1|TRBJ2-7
TGCGCCAGCAGATCGGACAGGGGAAATGGCGAGCAGTACTTC
CASRSDRGNGEQYF
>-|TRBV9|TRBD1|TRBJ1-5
TGTGCCAGCAGCGCACCCGCCTCAGGGGGAAGAGAAAATCAGCCCCAGCATTTT
CASSAPASGGRENQPQHF
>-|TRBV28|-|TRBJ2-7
TGTGCCAGCAGTCTCGGGACCACTATCTACGAGCAGTACTTC
CASSLGTTIYEQYF
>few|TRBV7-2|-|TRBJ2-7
TGTGCCAGCAGCATGGGATCTTCCACCTCCTACGAGCAGTACTTC
CASSMGSSTSYEQYF
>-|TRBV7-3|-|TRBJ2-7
TGTGCCAGCAGCTTAAATCCGGGGGCGATTGGCGAGCAGTACTTC
CASSLNPGAIGEQYF
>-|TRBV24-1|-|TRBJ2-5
TGTGCCACCAGTGCCCCCCAGGGGCACACAGATACGCAGTACTTC
CATSAPQGHTDTQYF
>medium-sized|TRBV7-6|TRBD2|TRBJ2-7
TGTGCCAGCAGCTTAGCCACGGCTAGCGGGAGCAATGAGCAGTACTTC
CASSLATASGSNEQYF
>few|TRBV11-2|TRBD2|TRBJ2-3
TGTGCCAGCAGCCCCGGGAGAGCGGGAGGATGGGGAGATACGCAGTATTTT
CASSPGRAGGWGDTQYF
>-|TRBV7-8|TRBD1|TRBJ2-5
TGTGCCAGCAGCCTAGATGGGACAGGGTGGTTGGAGACCCAGTACTTC
CASSLDGTGWLETQYF
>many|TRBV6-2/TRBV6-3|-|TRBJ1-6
TGTGCCAGCAGTTACCTGCACAGGACTAATTCACCCCTCCACTTT
CASSYLHRTNSPLHF
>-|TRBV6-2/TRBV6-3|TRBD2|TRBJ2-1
TGTGCCAGCAGTTACGGACTAGCGGGATATGAGCAGTTCTTC
CASSYGLAGYEQFF
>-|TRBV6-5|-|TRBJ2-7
TGTGCCAGCAATTCGGGCTACGAGCAGTACTTC
CASNSGYEQYF
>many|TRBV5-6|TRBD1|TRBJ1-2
TGTGCCAGCAGCTTGTCACAGGGGGGCTATGGCTACACCTTC
CASSLSQGGYGYTF
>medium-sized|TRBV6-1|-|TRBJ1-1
TGTGCCAGCAGTGAAGCGGGAACGAACACTGAAGCTTTCTTT
CASSEAGTNTEAFF
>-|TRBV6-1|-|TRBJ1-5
TGTGCCAGCAGTTCTAGACAGTACAATCAGCCCCAGCATTTT
CASSSRQYNQPQHF
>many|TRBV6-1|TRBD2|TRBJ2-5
TGTGCCAGCAGTGAATGGCCTAGCGGGAGCGGGATCCAAGAGACCCAGTACTTC
CASSEWPSGSGIQETQYF
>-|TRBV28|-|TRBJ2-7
TGTGCCAGCAGATCCGGGGGCCCTCTCGGGGCTTACGAGCAGTACTTC
CASRSGGPLGAYEQYF
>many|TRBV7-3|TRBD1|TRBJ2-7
TGTGCCAGCAGCCTGAATCCCGGGACAGCCTACGAGCAGTACTTC
CASSLNPGTAYEQYF
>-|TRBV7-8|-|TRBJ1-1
TGTGCCAGCAGCCCCCGGGGGGGAGCTTTGAACACTGAAGCTTTCTTT
CASSPRGGALNTEAFF
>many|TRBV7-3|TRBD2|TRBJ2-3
TGTGCCAGCAGCTTGACTAGCGGGGAGACAGATACGCAGTATTTT
CASSLTSGETDTQYF
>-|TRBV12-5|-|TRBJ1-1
TGTGCTAGTGGTCCGCCGTGGACCGTGAACACTGAAGCTTTCTTT
CASGPPWTVNTEAFF
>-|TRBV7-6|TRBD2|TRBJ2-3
TGTGCCAGCAGCTTACTGCTAGCGGGGAACACAGATACGCAGTATTTT
CASSLLLAGNTDTQYF
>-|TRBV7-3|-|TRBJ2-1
TGTGCCAGCAGCTTAACTGCAGACTACAATGAGCAGTTCTTC
CASSLTADYNEQFF
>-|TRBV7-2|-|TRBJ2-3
TGTGCCAGCAGCTTAAGGCGGCGGGATCGCACAGATACGCAGTATTTT
CASSLRRRDRTDTQYF
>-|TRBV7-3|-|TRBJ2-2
TGTGCCAGCAGCTTATTGTCACCCTCAGTCACCGGGGAGCTGTTTTTT
CASSLLSPSVTGELFF
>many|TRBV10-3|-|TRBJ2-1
TGTGCCATCAGTGAGTCGCACAGCAAGGGCAATGAGCAGTTCTTC
CAISESHSKGNEQFF
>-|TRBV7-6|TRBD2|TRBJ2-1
TGTGCTAGCAGCTTATCGGTTCTAGTGGGAGGGGATGAGCAGTTCTTC
CASSLSVLVGGDEQFF
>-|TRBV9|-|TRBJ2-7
TGTGCCAGCGGGCAGAGGACGGGCGAGCAGTACTTC
CASGQRTGEQYF
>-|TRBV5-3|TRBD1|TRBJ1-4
TGTGCCAGCAGCCTGCAGGGGGCGGTCGAAAAACTGTTTTTT
CASSLQGAVEKLFF
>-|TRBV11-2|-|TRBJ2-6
TGTGCCAGCAGTTTAAGGAACCCCGGGATTTCTGGGGCCAACGTCCTGACTTTC
CASSLRNPGISGANVLTF
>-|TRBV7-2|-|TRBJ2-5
TGTGCCAGCAGCTTAGGTGGACAAATCCAAGAGACCCAGTACTTC
CASSLGGQIQETQYF
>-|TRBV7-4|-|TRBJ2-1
TGTGCCAGCAGCTTTCGACTAGTAGAGGACAATGAGCAGTTCTTC
CASSFRLVEDNEQFF
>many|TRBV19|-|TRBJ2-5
TGTGCCAGTAGTAATATGGGGGAGGAGACCCAGTACTTC
CASSNMGEETQYF
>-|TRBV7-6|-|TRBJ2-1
TGTGCCAGCAGCTGGACGGCGGACGATGAGCAGTTCTTC
CASSWTADDEQFF
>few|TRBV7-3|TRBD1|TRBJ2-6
TGTGCCAGCAGCTTAACCGGGACAGGGGGTAGCTCTGGGGCCAACGTCCTGACTTTC
CASSLTGTGGSSGANVLTF
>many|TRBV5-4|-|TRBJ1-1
TGTGCCAGCAGGCGGGGGATGAACACTGAAGCTTTCTTT
CASRRGMNTEAFF
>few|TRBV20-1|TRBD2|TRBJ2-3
TGCAGTGCTACTAGCGGGAGTACGAGCACAGATACGCAGTATTTT
CSATSGSTSTDTQYF
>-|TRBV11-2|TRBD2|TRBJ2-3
TGTGCCAGCAGCTACGGAGCAGCGGGAGGCGGCGGAACTTTT
CASSYGAAGGGGTF
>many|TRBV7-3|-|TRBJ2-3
TGTGCCAGCAGCTTCTACGCAGATACGCAGTATTTT
CASSFYADTQYF
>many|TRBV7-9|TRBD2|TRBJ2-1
TGTGCCAGCAGCTCGACTAGCGGGGTATTGGGTGAGCAGTTCTTC
CASSSTSGVLGEQFF
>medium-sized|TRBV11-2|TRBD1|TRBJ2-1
TGTGCCAGCAGCAGCCGGGACAGCTCCTACAATGAGCAGTTCTTC
CASSSRDSSYNEQFF
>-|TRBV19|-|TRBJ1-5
TGTGCCAGTACGGAGTATAGCAATCAGCCCCAGCATTTT
CASTEYSNQPQHF
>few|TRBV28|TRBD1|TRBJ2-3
TGTGCCAGCAGTTCACAAGAACAGGGGATGTATACGCAGTATTTT
CASSSQEQGMYTQYF
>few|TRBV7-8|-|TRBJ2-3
TGTGCCAGCAGCTTAAACCGAGATACGCAGTATTTT
CASSLNRDTQYF
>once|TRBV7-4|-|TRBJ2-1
TGTGCCAGCAGCTCCCGGGAATTTGGGAATGAGCAGTTCTTC
CASSSREFGNEQFF